Listed below are T cell receptor beta chains from one sample, sequenced in a study of blood T cells in healthy people across ages. MiXCR, run by TCRdb on the 5' RACE reads, gives a single entry per CDR3 protein. This table holds 500,000 to 650,000 distinct CDR3 sequences, roughly a quarter found once. The sample was also linked to a second study, of T cells of mothers and their children.

Input material: blood. The receptors stem from a boy between 2 and 10 years old in good health. The CDR3 runs from the conserved cysteine through the conserved F or W. Part of the rows lack a size; the others show once, few, many or a class for expanded clones.

cdr3_length: 17
j_call: TRBJ2-1
clone_size: -
v_call: TRBV6-2/TRBV6-3
cdr3_aa: CASSSGLGTRNYNEQFF

cdr3_length: 13
j_call: TRBJ1-5
clone_size: -
v_call: TRBV27
cdr3_aa: CASSWGMHQPQHF

cdr3_length: 12
j_call: TRBJ1-2
clone_size: -
v_call: TRBV20-1
cdr3_aa: CSAGQGNYGYTF

cdr3_length: 13
j_call: TRBJ1-2
clone_size: -
v_call: TRBV2
cdr3_aa: CASRPGVDYGYTF

cdr3_length: 14
j_call: TRBJ1-2
clone_size: -
v_call: TRBV15
cdr3_aa: CATRGEDINYGYTF

cdr3_length: 13
j_call: TRBJ1-1
clone_size: -
v_call: TRBV5-1
cdr3_aa: CASKPGHRTEAFF

cdr3_length: 15
j_call: TRBJ2-7
clone_size: -
v_call: TRBV9
cdr3_aa: CASSVDPGRAYEQYF

cdr3_length: 16
j_call: TRBJ2-1
clone_size: few
v_call: TRBV19
cdr3_aa: CASSPQAGGPTNEQFF

cdr3_length: 17
j_call: TRBJ2-7
clone_size: few
v_call: TRBV6-5
cdr3_aa: CASSYLRRAAMAYEQYF

cdr3_length: 14
j_call: TRBJ2-7
clone_size: -
v_call: TRBV9
cdr3_aa: CASSTRDTTYEQYF

cdr3_length: 12
j_call: TRBJ2-7
clone_size: -
v_call: TRBV10-2
cdr3_aa: CASSESPYEQYF

cdr3_length: 16
j_call: TRBJ1-5
clone_size: -
v_call: TRBV2
cdr3_aa: CASSVMVGGSNQPQHF

cdr3_length: 13
j_call: -
clone_size: few
v_call: TRBV6-2/TRBV6-3
cdr3_aa: CASSGIRGYEQYF

cdr3_length: 15
j_call: TRBJ2-2
clone_size: few
v_call: TRBV5-1
cdr3_aa: CASSLAGQNTGELFF

cdr3_length: 16
j_call: TRBJ1-2
clone_size: few
v_call: TRBV29-1
cdr3_aa: CSVARRQAPPQDGYTF

cdr3_length: 15
j_call: TRBJ2-7
clone_size: -
v_call: TRBV9
cdr3_aa: CASSVDPGLTDEQYF

cdr3_length: 15
j_call: TRBJ2-3
clone_size: -
v_call: TRBV29-1
cdr3_aa: CSVDAVGLDTDTQYF

cdr3_length: 14
j_call: TRBJ1-2
clone_size: -
v_call: TRBV5-1
cdr3_aa: CASSLMTENFGYTF